Listed here are 28 T cell receptor beta chains from one sample, sequenced in a study of T-cell reconstitution after alpha-beta-depleted transplantation in children. For TCRbeta, the library was prepared with unique molecular identifiers. TCRdb re-called the PCR reads with MiXCR, one entry per CDR3 protein. Among over 300,000 distinct CDR3 sequences listed, under 13% were seen once. The sequencing here drew on PBMCs from the stem cell graft donor, taken from the stem cell graft. Receptor source: a human donor who donated a stem cell graft to a child with acute lymphoblastic leukemia.

This clonotype was observed a few times. CDR3 DNA sequence: TGCGCCAGCAGCTCGCTAGACGGCTCAACTAATGAAAAACTGTTTTTT. Translation gives CASSSLDGSTNEKLFF. The chain uses TRBV5-1 and TRBJ1-4; D not certain. This CDR3 is 16 amino acids long. Trimming removed 3 bases from V and 0 bases from J, with 12 bases in between. CDR1 is SGHRS, CDR2 YFSETQ, per germline.

This clonotype was seen a handful of times. The genes are TRBV4-3 and TRBJ2-1, with D unresolved. The germline gives CDR1 LGHNA, CDR2 YSLEER. CDR3 size: 16 residues. Deletions cut 4 bases from V and 7 bases from J, with 20 bases between. The CDR3 loop reads CASSPRWAALLNEQFF. CDR3 DNA: TGCGCCAGCAGCCCGAGATGGGCTGCCCTTCTTAATGAGCAGTTCTTC.

V and J are TRBV7-9 and TRBJ2-2; D unclear. V was trimmed by 8 bases and J by 5 bases, leaving 9 bases between them. Germline CDR1 reads SEHNR; CDR2 reads FQNEAQ (reference sequence). The CDR3 length is 12 residues. The CDR3 DNA follows: TGTGCCAGCTTATCTTGGACCGGGGAGCTGTTTTTT. Translation: CASLSWTGELFF.

The CDR3 sequence: CASSSLPGEETQYF. CDR3 coding DNA: TGTGCCAGCAGTTCCTTGCCGGGGGAAGAGACCCAGTACTTC. This sequence joins TRBV28 and TRBJ2-5; D possibly corresponds to TRBD2 (6 bases). V gave up 4 bases and J gave up 3 bases, with 12 bases separating them. Per germline, CDR1 MDHEN and CDR2 SYDVKM. The CDR3 covers 14 residues.

J is TRBJ1-1 and V is TRBV5-1; D is unclear. From germline, CDR1 is SGHRS and CDR2 YFSETQ. The ends were cut back, 5 bases at V and 5 bases at J, with 13 bases in the middle. The CDR3 spans 13 residues. CDR3 nucleotide sequence: TGCGCCAGCAGTTTTTCTGTAGGGACTGAAGCTTTCTTT. Translating gives CASSFSVGTEAFF.

Only a few counts were recorded for this clonotype. The genes are TRBV10-3 and TRBJ2-1; D is ambiguous. V lost 8 bases, J lost 7 bases, and 6 bases lay in between. The germline CDR1 and CDR2 sequences are ENHRY and SYGVKD. The CDR3 runs 10 residues. CDR3 sequence: CAIGWNEQFF. As DNA, the CDR3 is TGTGCCATCGGATGGAATGAGCAGTTCTTC.

The V gene is TRBV5-5, the J gene TRBJ2-7; no firm D call. Germline-derived CDR1 and CDR2 are SGHKS and YYEKEE (reference sequence). The CDR3 extends over 15 amino acids. Trimming pared 4 bases from V and 5 bases from J, leaving 19 bases between. The CDR3 reads CASSDPRRTDHEQYF. The CDR3 nucleotides read TGTGCCAGCAGCGACCCTCGGCGAACGGACCACGAGCAGTACTTC.

The chain recombines TRBV11-1 with TRBJ2-1; D perhaps matches TRBD2 (5 bases). With 5 bases removed from V and 0 bases from J, the gap between germline ends came to 23 bases. CDR1 and CDR2 (germline): SGHAT, FQDESV (reference sequence). This CDR3 is 19 amino acids long. In DNA form, the CDR3 reads TGTGCCAGCAGCCTCCGGACCCTACGCGGGCCGAGCTCCTACAATGAGCAGTTCTTC. Translation gives CASSLRTLRGPSSYNEQFF.

The chain links TRBV19 to TRBJ2-3; 11 nucleotides line up with TRBD2. This CDR3 comprises 15 residues. After removal of 5 bases from V and 3 bases from J, the junction contained 4 bases not matched to a gene. Per germline, CDR1 LNHDA and CDR2 SQIVND (reference sequence). CDR3: CASSPGLAATDTQYF. CDR3 nucleotide sequence: TGTGCCAGTAGTCCGGGACTAGCGGCTACAGATACGCAGTATTTT.

Many counts were recorded for this clonotype. The chain uses TRBV7-2 and TRBJ1-6, with unresolved D. There are 15 residues in the CDR3. The germline gives CDR1 SGHTA, CDR2 FQGNSA. V was clipped by 1 base and J by 0 bases, with 4 bases between them. CDR3: CASSLGGSYNSPLHF. In nucleotides, the CDR3 is TGTGCCAGCAGCTTAGGAGGCTCCTATAATTCACCCCTCCACTTT.

As regards this clonotype: Germline is not matched at one junction end, which may reflect a read error. The chain employs TRBV7-7 and TRBJ2-2, with D perhaps matching TRBD1 (6 bases). Looked up from germline, CDR1 is SSHAT and CDR2 is FNYEAQ (reference sequence). The length of the CDR3 is 13 residues. CDR3 sequence (DNA): TGTGCTAGCAGCCCCGAACAGGGAGTGGAGCTGTTTTTT. It codes for CASSPEQGVELFF.

The chain uses TRBV5-6 and TRBJ2-2; 9 bases are shared with TRBD1. V shed 3 bases and J 0 bases; nucleotides not matched to a gene: 9. CDR1 SGHDT and CDR2 YYEEEE come from the germline V gene. There are 18 residues in the CDR3. The CDR3 region has the DNA TGTGCCAGCAGCTACCGGGACAGGGCGTTCGCGAACACCGGGGAGCTGTTTTTT. Amino acids: CASSYRDRAFANTGELFF. The variable domain in full, completed from reference TRBV5-6 and TRBJ2-2, reads DAGVTQSPTHLIKTRGQQVTLRCSPKSGHDTVSWYQQALGQGPQFIFQYYEEEERQRGNFPDRFSGHQFPNYSSELNVNALLLGDSALYLCASSYRDRAFANTGELFFGEGSRLTVL.

This clonotype was detected a few times. The chain uses TRBV28 and TRBJ2-7, with 16 bases identical to TRBD2. Per the germline V gene, CDR1 is MDHEN and CDR2 is SYDVKM. V trimming: 8 bases; J trimming: 2 bases; junction bases outside the gene matches: 18. This CDR3 region has 20 residues. The CDR3 protein is CASRGTSGRAVSENPYEQYF. The CDR3 DNA sequence: TGTGCCAGCCGAGGGACTAGCGGGAGGGCAGTTTCAGAAAACCCCTACGAGCAGTACTTC. Together with reference TRBV28 and TRBJ2-7, the CDR3 gives the full variable domain: DVKVTQSSRYLVKRTGEKVFLECVQDMDHENMFWYRQDPGLGLRLIYFSYDVKMKEKGDIPEGYSVSREKKERFSLILESASTNQTSMYLCASRGTSGRAVSENPYEQYFGPGTRLTVT.

This chain links TRBV29-1 with TRBJ2-7; a weak D match, TRBD1 (6 bases). Germline assignment: CDR1 SQVTM and CDR2 ANQGSEA. Trimming cost V 0 bases and J 0 bases, with 12 bases left between them. The CDR3 loop spans 15 amino acids. The CDR3 loop is CSVEDLMTGSYEQYF. In nucleotides, the CDR3 is TGCAGCGTTGAAGATCTCATGACAGGCTCCTACGAGCAGTACTTC.

There are a few counts of this clonotype. The gene calls are TRBV28 and TRBJ2-1; no clear D. The length of the CDR3 is 12 residues. Trimming took 5 bases from V and 12 from J, leaving 14 bases between them. Germline V gene data show CDR1 as MDHEN and CDR2 as SYDVKM. In DNA form, the CDR3 reads TGTGCCAGCAGTCCCCTCCGGTTCGGGCAGTTCTTC. Its translation: CASSPLRFGQFF.

This clonotype was detected many times. The CDR3 here is CASRDGQGWDQPQHF. For the CDR3, the DNA is TGTGCCAGCAGGGACGGACAGGGCTGGGATCAGCCCCAGCATTTT. The V call is TRBV12-3 or TRBV12-4, the J call TRBJ1-5; 8 bases line up with TRBD1. V dropped 6 bases and J dropped 5; count of bases not matched to a gene: 9. This CDR3 has 15 amino acids.

This clonotype was seen more than once but under ten times. The chain has TRBV7-2 and TRBJ1-1; D is possibly TRBD1 (5 bases). The V end lost 3 bases, the J end lost 5 bases, and 13 bases lay between the germline ends. Germline lookup yields CDR1 SGHTA and CDR2 FQGNSA. This CDR3 is built from 14 residues. In nucleotides, the CDR3 is TGTGCCAGCAGCTTCGTGGGGACTGGGACTGAAGCTTTCTTT. The encoded protein is CASSFVGTGTEAFF.

The table lists this clonotype with a few counts. The chain recombines TRBV12-5 with TRBJ2-5, with 7 bases aligning to TRBD1. CDR1 LGHNT and CDR2 FRNRAP come from the germline V gene. This CDR3 spans 18 amino acids. Trimming cost V 2 bases and J 2 bases; bases outside gene matches: 14. The CDR3 sequence: CASGLSDSSGQKQETQYF. CDR3 in DNA: TGTGCTAGTGGTTTGTCCGATAGCTCGGGACAGAAGCAAGAGACCCAGTACTTC.

The V call is TRBV7-9, the J call TRBJ1-1; TRBD1 matches at 12 bases. Germline V CDR1 and CDR2: SEHNR, FQNEAQ (reference sequence). The J segment lost 1 base and the V segment lost 5 bases, leaving 5 bases of the junction unmatched. The CDR3 runs to 16 residues. In DNA form, the CDR3 reads TGTGCCAGCAGCCATGGGACAGGGGGCGCGAACACTGAAGCTTTCTTT. Translation: CASSHGTGGANTEAFF.

Concerning this clonotype itself: A far larger clone is a single base away, which makes a read error likely. The chain links TRBV5-6 to TRBJ2-2, with D unresolved. The CDR3 runs to 11 residues. Germline CDR1 and CDR2: SGHDT and YYEEEE. The CDR3 sequence: CTSSLTGELFF. In nucleotides, the CDR3 is TGTACCAGCAGCCTTACCGGGGAGCTGTTTTTT.

This rearrangement joins TRBV7-2 to TRBJ2-7, with 11 bases matching TRBD1. The germline V gene has CDR1 SGHTA and CDR2 FQGNSA. This CDR3 is built from 16 residues. Trimming cost V 2 bases and J 4 bases; bases outside gene matches: 7. CDR3 sequence: CASSLLGQGARYEQYF. The CDR3 DNA is TGTGCCAGCAGCTTACTCGGACAGGGGGCAAGGTACGAGCAGTACTTC.

Only a few counts were recorded for this clonotype. The V call is TRBV5-1, the J call TRBJ2-4; TRBD1 is a possible D gene (5 bases). Germline V gives CDR1 SGHRS, CDR2 YFSETQ. Trimming shortened V by 4 bases and J by 0 bases, and 20 bases separated the two germline ends. The CDR3 is 18 residues long. The CDR3 sequence: CASSNNRILDGAKNIQYF. CDR3 bases: TGCGCCAGCAGCAATAACAGGATTCTAGACGGAGCCAAAAACATTCAGTACTTC.

The chain couples TRBV7-8 to TRBJ2-1; 9 nucleotides align to TRBD2. This CDR3 is 14 amino acids long. The germline gives CDR1 SGHVS, CDR2 FQNEAQ. The V segment lost 3 bases and the J segment 5 bases; nucleotides outside the gene matches: 2. The CDR3 sequence is CASSFSGSDNEQFF. In nucleotides, the CDR3 is TGTGCCAGCAGCTTTAGCGGGAGCGACAATGAGCAGTTCTTC.

This clonotype was observed a few times. V usage is TRBV20-1 and J usage is TRBJ2-3; unclear D gene. This CDR3 region has 14 residues. CDR1 and CDR2 (germline): DFQATT, SNEGSKA (reference sequence). V lost 6 bases to trimming and J lost 10 bases, with 23 bases between them. The CDR3, as DNA: TGCAGTGCCGCGAGGCGGACCTTTGAGGATCCGCAGTATTTT. This encodes CSAARRTFEDPQYF.

J is TRBJ2-2 and V is TRBV4-3; possible D gene TRBD1, 6 bases. Trimming removed 2 bases from V and 8 bases from J, with 18 bases in between. In germline, CDR1 is LGHNA, CDR2 YSLEER. The CDR3 runs 16 residues. CDR3 in DNA: TGCGCCAGCAGCCAACAGAAGGGGGTGTCGATGGGGGAGCTGTTTTTT. Protein product: CASSQQKGVSMGELFF.

This clonotype was recorded many times. The genes are TRBV20-1 and TRBJ2-5; D remains ambiguous. Trimming pared 7 bases from V and 5 bases from J, leaving 14 bases between. The CDR3 totals 12 residues. Germline CDR1 reads DFQATT; CDR2 reads SNEGSKA (reference sequence). This CDR3 is CSGAANRETQYF. CDR3 nucleotide sequence: TGCAGTGGAGCCGCCAATCGGGAGACCCAGTACTTC.

The J gene is TRBJ2-1, the V gene TRBV12-3 or TRBV12-4; D gene ambiguous. CDR3 length equals 13 residues. Deletions cut 8 bases from V and 6 bases from J, with 14 bases between. In DNA, the CDR3 is TGTGCCAGCCTCGATAAGCCTAGCAATGAGCAGTTCTTC. It is translated as CASLDKPSNEQFF.

The gene calls are TRBV10-3 and TRBJ2-2; D is possibly TRBD1 (6 bases). Germline V CDR1 and CDR2: ENHRY, SYGVKD. This CDR3 is 17 amino acids long. Trimming removed 0 bases at V and 2 bases at J, with 13 bases between. The CDR3 nucleotides read TGTGCCATCAGTGAGTCGGTGGACAGCCTAAACACCGGGGAGCTGTTTTTT. Its protein product is CAISESVDSLNTGELFF.